The sequence of this TCR beta chain was determined in a study of blood T cell repertoires in COVID-19. Data came from immunoSEQ multiplex PCR; TCRdb stores just in-frame clones and leaves some out. Among about 430,000 clones, 80% to 90% were seen once, and the ten largest hold about 1.1%. Trimming removed 4 bases from V and 7 bases from J, with 16 bases in between. The CDR3 extends over 15 amino acids. CDR1 is KGHSH and CDR2 is LQKENI in the germline V gene. All enrollees were about 18 to 89 years old and from 20 to 25 US areas. Recovered status in Cohort 3 required two negative PCRs, clearance, or symptom resolution.

The chain recombines TRBV18 with TRBJ1-4; D may be TRBD1 (5 bases). The TCR originated in a man aged 30 to 45 who had recovered from COVID-19. The sequencing sample was made of PBMCs or T cells enriched from blood (not recorded which). The CDR3 protein is CASSLAAAGSEKLFF. The DNA for the CDR3 is TGTGCCAGCTCACTTGCCGCCGCAGGGTCTGAAAAACTGTTTTTT.